The 6 T cell receptor beta chains given below trace back to one sample, sequenced in a study of breast tumors, draining lymph nodes, adjacent tissues. Samples came from axillary lymph nodes draining the breast cancer. TCRdb called the multiplex PCR reads again in MiXCR, with one record for every CDR3 protein. The sample has 150,000 to 250,000 distinct CDR3 sequences, around 33% seen once; the top ten hold approximately 4.5%. Material for sequencing was axillary lymph node tissue. The receptors were gathered from a female donor with breast cancer. Some clones in this sample may be carry-over from other donors' samples.

The chain links TRBV18 to TRBJ1-4; a weak D match, TRBD1 (5 bases). Germline V lookup: CDR1 KGHSH, CDR2 LQKENI. Trimming stripped 3 bases from V and 2 bases from J, with 10 bases between. This CDR3 is 15 amino acids long. The CDR3 nucleotides are TGTGCCAGCTCACCTCAGGGCCTTACTAATGAAAAACTGTTTTTT. Protein product: CASSPQGLTNEKLFF.

This chain joins TRBV6-1 and TRBJ1-1; D unclear. Trimming shortened V by 8 bases and J by 0 bases, and 13 bases separated the two germline ends. The CDR3 is made up of 14 amino acids. CDR1 and CDR2 from the germline V gene are MNHNS and SASEGT. The CDR3, as DNA: TGTGCCAGCCGCCAACGGGCCATGAACACTGAAGCTTTCTTT. As protein: CASRQRAMNTEAFF.

This clonotype was seen at least ten times. V and J are TRBV7-9 and TRBJ2-7, with a tentative D call TRBD1 (5 bases). V was shortened by 1 base and J by 1 base, with 8 bases between the two germline ends. This CDR3 is built from 14 residues. The germline V gene has CDR1 SEHNR and CDR2 FQNEAQ (reference sequence). CDR3 loop: CASSLEGVSYEQYF. The CDR3 DNA follows: TGTGCCAGCAGCTTAGAAGGGGTGTCCTACGAGCAGTACTTC.

This clonotype has ten or more counts. V usage is TRBV18 and J usage is TRBJ2-1, with TRBD2 as a possible D gene (5 bases). CDR3 size: 13 residues. Trimming removed 3 bases from V and 7 bases from J, with 10 bases in between. CDR1 and CDR2 from the germline V gene are KGHSH and LQKENI. The CDR3 nucleotides are TGTGCCAGCTCACCGGGCGGGCCGAATGAGCAGTTCTTC. Protein sequence: CASSPGGPNEQFF.

This clonotype was counted at least ten times. The gene calls are TRBV7-9 and TRBJ2-7, with a tentative D call TRBD2 (6 bases). V was shortened by 5 bases and J by 0 bases, with 11 bases between the two germline ends. The CDR3 totals 14 residues. CDR1 and CDR2 from the germline V gene are SEHNR and FQNEAQ (reference sequence). CDR3 amino acids: CASSTGGTSYEQYF. The CDR3, as DNA: TGTGCCAGCAGCACGGGCGGGACCTCCTACGAGCAGTACTTC.

Remarks on this clonotype: Mismatch with germline at one junction end may stem from a read error. The rearrangement uses TRBV20-1 and TRBJ1-4; no firm D call. There are 13 residues in the CDR3. Germline loops: CDR1 DFQATT, CDR2 SNEGSKA (reference sequence). For the CDR3, the DNA is TGCAGCGCTAGTTCGTGGGGTGATGAAACACTGTTTTTT. Residues: CSASSWGDETLFF.